This entry features one T cell receptor (beta chain) sequence. Measured with immunoSEQ multiplex PCR; TCRdb has only the in-frame clones, and not every one. The sample holds about 250,000 clones; 87% are singletons and the top ten take about 6%. Cohorts were based on clinical histories the participants reported. CDR3 size: 15 residues. This specimen belongs to a study of blood T cell repertoires in COVID-19. About the research overall: Italy, Spain and the United States were the sources of the convalescent and acute COVID-19 samples. From T cells, B-cell-depleted T cells, or PBMCs came the material, which was cDNA or gDNA.

The sample comprised PBMCs or T cells enriched from blood (not recorded which). The TCR comes from a woman aged 25 to 45 with acute COVID-19. This chain joins TRBV21-1 and TRBJ1-1; the table gives TRBD1 as D, unverified against the DNA. TRBV21-1 is given as a pseudogene. The CDR3 nucleotides read TGTGCCAGCAGCCTCTGGACAGGGGGAAACACTGAAGCTTTCTTT. It codes for CASSLWTGGNTEAFF.